Below, one T cell receptor beta chain is given with its context. Its antigen remains unidentified. This entry comes from a study of T cell responses to AZD1222 COVID-19 vaccine. Produced via immunoSEQ multiplex PCR; TCRdb's table is partial and in-frame only. The sample has roughly 69,000 clones; 80% are singletons. CDR3 length: 15 residues. Germline V gene sequence: CDR1 MDHEN, CDR2 SYDVKM. V was clipped by 1 base and J by 8 bases, with 17 bases between them. Study-level findings and limits: The study reported that nearly half of spike-specific TCRs target unmutated variant regions. Sampling captured repertoires only after the peak T cell response.

Specimen: peripheral blood, collected 28 days after the second AZD1222 dose. The sequence derives from an adult who received the AZD1222 COVID-19 vaccine. The chain joins TRBV28 to TRBJ1-1; D not resolved. CDR3 protein: CASSLFSSQLPEAFF. The CDR3 DNA sequence: TGTGCCAGCAGTTTATTCTCCTCACAGTTACCAGAAGCTTTCTTT.